The 19 T cell receptor beta chains below were found in one sample sequenced in a study of glioma-infiltrating T cells. Amplification of TCR alpha and beta CDR3 regions from RNA used iRepertoire nested multiplex PCR. TCRdb recomputed calls from the multiplex PCR reads with MiXCR, one row per CDR3 protein. The sample yields under 200,000 distinct CDR3 sequences, roughly 32% seen once. Material for sequencing was glioma tissue, nonneoplastic brain tissue, or PBMCs (not recorded which). The receptors here all came from a human donor with low-grade glioma or glioblastoma, undergoing nonglioma brain surgery, or in good health (not recorded which).

This clonotype was detected ten times or more. The gene calls are TRBV20-1 and TRBJ2-1, with 11 bases aligning to TRBD2. Germline CDR1 is DFQATT and CDR2 is SNEGSKA (reference sequence). The V segment lost 0 bases and the J segment 12 bases; nucleotides outside the gene matches: 7. The CDR3 has 14 residues. CDR3 in DNA: TGCAGTGCTAGAGAACTAGCGGGAGTTGGTGGGCAGTTCTTC. This gives the protein CSARELAGVGGQFF.

This clonotype was counted many times. The chain joins TRBV6-4 to TRBJ1-1; tentatively, D is TRBD1 (5 bases). This CDR3 spans 14 amino acids. The germline V gene encodes CDR1 MRHNA and CDR2 SNTAGT. The ends were cut back, 3 bases at V and 4 bases at J, with 12 bases in the middle. Written as DNA, the CDR3 is TGTGCCAGCAGTGATACAGGCGACGTCACTGAAGCTTTCTTT. Protein: CASSDTGDVTEAFF.

This clonotype was seen repeatedly, ten times or more. This sequence joins TRBV7-2 and TRBJ2-7, with 12 bases aligning to TRBD1. CDR3 length: 16 residues. Germline CDR1 is SGHTA and CDR2 is FQGNSA. The J segment lost 4 bases and the V segment lost 5 bases, leaving 9 bases of the junction unmatched. In DNA form, the CDR3 reads TGTGCCAGCAGCGGTAGAGGGACAGGGGGCGAATACGAGCAGTACTTC. It specifies CASSGRGTGGEYEQYF.

The chain has TRBV18 and TRBJ2-1; the D call may be TRBD1 or TRBD2 (7 bases each). Germline lookup yields CDR1 KGHSH and CDR2 LQKENI. The V gene lost 3 bases and the J gene lost 6 bases, with 15 bases spanning the gap. The CDR3 is 15 amino acids. The CDR3 sequence: CASSPQGGERNEQFF. CDR3 nucleotide sequence: TGTGCCAGCTCACCTCAGGGGGGGGAACGCAATGAGCAGTTCTTC. The whole variable domain, remainder taken from reference TRBV18 and TRBJ2-1, is NAGVMQNPRHLVRRRGQEARLRCSPMKGHSHVYWYRQLPEEGLKFMVYLQKENIIDESGMPKERFSAEFPKEGPSILRIQQVVRGDSAAYFCASSPQGGERNEQFFGPGTRLTVL.

This clonotype showed up many times. This chain joins TRBV11-2 and TRBJ2-3, with 7 bases identical to TRBD2. The germline V gene encodes CDR1 SGHAT and CDR2 FQNNGV. CDR3 length: 17 amino acids. V trimming: 1 base; J trimming: 5 bases; junction bases outside the gene matches: 12. The CDR3 reads CASSLADRLAGGDTQYF. In DNA, the CDR3 is TGTGCCAGCAGCTTAGCTGATAGACTAGCTGGAGGAGATACGCAGTATTTT. Complete variable domain (other parts from reference TRBV11-2 and TRBJ2-3): EAGVAQSPRYKIIEKRQSVAFWCNPISGHATLYWYQQILGQGPKLLIQFQNNGVVDDSQLPKDRFSAERLKGVDSTLKIQPAKLEDSAVYLCASSLADRLAGGDTQYFGPGTRLTVL.

This clonotype showed up just a few times. This sequence joins TRBV5-1 and TRBJ1-1; the match to TRBD1 covers 9 bases. The CDR3 contains 16 residues. V shed 1 base, J shed 3 bases, and the junction held 7 bases outside the gene matches. The germline gives CDR1 SGHRS, CDR2 YFSETQ. This CDR3 is CASSLTGGLGDTEAFF. The CDR3 DNA is TGCGCCAGCAGCTTGACAGGGGGCCTGGGGGACACTGAAGCTTTCTTT.

This clonotype was detected once. A much more abundant neighbour one base away suggests this may be a read error. The chain carries TRBV4-1 and TRBJ2-1; TRBD1 might be the D (6 bases). The CDR3 is made up of 13 amino acids. The germline gives CDR1 MGHRA, CDR2 YSYEKL. V lost 7 bases and J 7 bases, leaving 14 bases between the germline ends. The CDR3 sequence is CASTSRGGNEQFF. CDR3 nucleotide sequence: TGCGCCAGCACCAGCAGGGGTGGGAATGAGCAGTTCTTC.

This clonotype was detected ten times or more. The chain carries TRBV20-1 and TRBJ2-3, with 9 bases identical to TRBD1. The CDR3 covers 13 residues. V trimming: 8 bases; J trimming: 3 bases; junction bases outside the gene matches: 6. Germline CDR1 is DFQATT and CDR2 is SNEGSKA (reference sequence). CDR3 DNA sequence: TGCAGTACAACAGGGGGCGGTACAGATACGCAGTATTTT. Translating gives CSTTGGGTDTQYF.

This clonotype was seen many times. This chain links TRBV7-6 with TRBJ2-3, with D possibly TRBD1 on 6 matching bases. CDR3 length: 13 amino acids. The germline V gene encodes CDR1 SGHVS and CDR2 FNYEAQ. V was clipped by 5 bases and J by 3 bases, with 9 bases between them. The CDR3 is CASSPGTTDTQYF. DNA of the CDR3: TGTGCCAGCAGCCCCGGGACAACAGATACGCAGTATTTT.

This clonotype was observed at least ten times. A much larger clone is a single base away; this may be a read error. This chain uses TRBV12-3 or TRBV12-4 with TRBJ1-1; D uncertain. The CDR3 totals 13 residues. The CDR3 loop reads CASSFSMNTKAFF. The CDR3 DNA follows: TGTGCCAGCAGTTTTTCCATGAACACTAAAGCTTTCTTT.

A remark on this clonotype: Given a much more abundant clone one base away, this may be a read error. The rearrangement uses TRBV3-1 and TRBJ1-3; 8 nucleotides line up with TRBD1. This CDR3 has 15 residues. V was pared by 8 bases and J by 3 bases, with 9 bases of the junction left unmatched. Germline assignment: CDR1 LGHDT and CDR2 YNNKEL (reference sequence). The CDR3 sequence is CASRPGGSFGNTIYF. CDR3 in DNA: TGTGCCAGCCGGCCAGGGGGCAGCTTTGGAAACACCATATATTTT.

Of note for this clonotype: This may stem from a read error, because a much larger clone lies one nucleotide away. The V call is TRBV4-3, the J call TRBJ1-2, with D possibly TRBD1 on 6 matching bases. The CDR3 sequence is 14 residues long. Germline V lookup: CDR1 LGHNA, CDR2 YSLEER. The V end was cut by 1 base, the J end by 3 bases, with 9 bases between. In DNA, the CDR3 is TGCGCCAGCAGCCAAGTTGAGGGGGACTATGGCTACACCTTC. Its translation: CASSQVEGDYGYTF.

This clonotype was counted many times. V gene TRBV28 combines with J gene TRBJ1-1; D gene uncertain. Germline CDR1 and CDR2: MDHEN and SYDVKM. The V end lost 6 bases, the J end lost 0 bases, and 5 bases lay between the germline ends. The CDR3 consists of 12 residues. CDR3 coding DNA: TGTGCCAGCAGCCCGCTGAACACTGAAGCTTTCTTT. Protein sequence: CASSPLNTEAFF.

This clonotype was detected a few times. The rearrangement joins TRBV19 to TRBJ2-7; 7 nucleotides agree with TRBD2. Germline V lookup: CDR1 LNHDA, CDR2 SQIVND (reference sequence). Trimming cost V 6 bases and J 4 bases; bases outside gene matches: 15. The CDR3 totals 16 residues. CDR3 bases: TGTGCCAGTAGGATACAAGGGTCTAGCGGAGGTTACGAGCAGTACTTC. As protein: CASRIQGSSGGYEQYF.

This clonotype was counted only a few times. A read error may account for a junction end that differs from germline. The V gene is TRBV9, the J gene TRBJ1-4, with 7 bases matching TRBD1. Germline V gene lookup returns CDR1 SGDLS and CDR2 YYNGEE. The CDR3 is 15 residues long. This chain's CDR3 is CASSGPGGTNEKLFF. The CDR3 DNA follows: TGTGCCAGCAGCGGACCAGGGGGGACTAATGAGAAACTGTTTTTT.

There are many counts of this clonotype. V and J are TRBV20-1 and TRBJ2-3, with 11 bases matching TRBD2. CDR3 length equals 16 residues. The germline V gene encodes CDR1 DFQATT and CDR2 SNEGSKA (reference sequence). The J segment lost 3 bases and the V segment lost 3 bases, leaving 8 bases of the junction unmatched. The CDR3 protein is CSASESSGRSTDTQYF. As DNA, the CDR3 is TGCAGTGCTAGCGAGTCTAGCGGGAGGAGTACAGATACGCAGTATTTT.

This clonotype showed up many times. The V and J genes are TRBV20-1 and TRBJ1-1; 11 positions match TRBD1. Losses at the gene ends were 5 bases for V and 2 bases for J; bases not matched to a gene: 4. CDR3 length: 14 amino acids. Germline CDR1 DFQATT, CDR2 SNEGSKA (reference sequence). DNA of the CDR3: TGCAGTGCTCAGGACAGGGGGCCAAACACTGAAGCTTTCTTT. Residues: CSAQDRGPNTEAFF.

This clonotype was counted many times. The chain recombines TRBV28 with TRBJ1-3; 7 positions match TRBD1. V lost 6 bases, J lost 1 base, and 9 bases stayed unmatched. This CDR3 has 16 residues. Looked up from germline, CDR1 is MDHEN and CDR2 is SYDVKM. The chain's CDR3 is CASRTQQGRSGNTIYF. In DNA form, the CDR3 reads TGTGCCAGCAGAACCCAACAGGGGCGGTCTGGAAACACCATATATTTT.

Points on this clonotype: An end of the junction differs from the germline gene, which may be a read error. The chain's CDR3 is CASSPVRGYSEQFF. CDR3 DNA: TGCGCCAGCAGCCCGGTCAGGGGCTACAGTGAGCAGTTCTTC. V and J are TRBV5-1 and TRBJ2-1, with a weak D call TRBD1 (6 bases). The CDR3 extends over 14 amino acids. Germline V gene data show CDR1 as SGHRS and CDR2 as YFSETQ.